These T cell receptor beta chains were read from a single sample in a study of OX40 agonist ivuxolimab in advanced cancers. This table comes from immunoSEQ multiplex PCR, and its TCRdb copy is limited to in-frame clones, with some not included. Counted here are about 66,000 clones, roughly 87% occurring once; the ten biggest clones make up roughly 2.4%. Here the sequenced sample was CD4+ or CD8+ T cells sorted from blood, taken in a trial of the OX40 agonist ivuxolimab. These TCRs come from an adult with an advanced solid tumor such as melanoma, head and neck, liver or kidney cancer. The CDR3 runs from the conserved cysteine through the conserved F or W. Fields, in order: J gene, clone size, D gene, V gene, CDR3 DNA, CDR3 protein. A D gene is named only where the DNA matches it firmly. Where a row states a size, it is once, few, many or the class of an expanded clone; other rows omit it.

TRBJ2-3	once	TRBD1	TRBV11-3	TGTGCCAGCAGCCTAAGTTGGGGACAGGACTTAGCTACGCAGTATTTT	CASSLSWGQDLATQYF
TRBJ2-7	-	-	TRBV5-1	TGCGCCAGCAGCCGACCGGGGTACGAGCAGTACTTC	CASSRPGYEQYF
TRBJ2-3	once	TRBD2	TRBV14	TGTGCCAGCAGCCAAGTGGGGACTAGCTTCACAGATACGCAGTATTTT	CASSQVGTSFTDTQYF
TRBJ2-7	-	TRBD2	TRBV18	TGTGCCAGCTCACCAATAGCGGGACCCGCCGAGCAGTACTTC	CASSPIAGPAEQYF
TRBJ1-1	-	-	TRBV2	TGTGCCAGCAGTGGAACTTTAGGCGGTGAAGCTTTCTTT	CASSGTLGGEAFF
TRBJ1-4	-	TRBD1	TRBV7-2	TGTGCCAGCAGCCTCTATACAGGGGGGCAGGGCGGAAAACTGTTTTTT	CASSLYTGGQGGKLFF
TRBJ1-2	-	TRBD1	TRBV27	TGTGCCAGCAGCCTAACAGGGGAGGATGGCTACACCTTC	CASSLTGEDGYTF
TRBJ1-3	-	TRBD1	TRBV5-4	TGTGCCAGCAGCTTGGCCTTGACAGGGCTTGGGGCTGGAAACACCATATATTTT	CASSLALTGLGAGNTIYF
TRBJ2-1	-	TRBD2	TRBV10-3	TGTGCCATCAGTATTTCTAGCGGGGACTACAATGAGCAGTTCTTC	CAISISSGDYNEQFF
TRBJ2-3	-	-	TRBV5-1	TGCGCCAGCAGCTTGAGTACGGTCCTGTCTAGCACAGATACGCAGTATTTT	CASSLSTVLSSTDTQYF
TRBJ2-7	-	TRBD1	TRBV19	TGTGCCAGTAGTAGCGACAGGGACCTCAAGTACGAGCAGTACTTC	CASSSDRDLKYEQYF
TRBJ2-7	-	-	TRBV7-2	TGTGCCAGCAGAGCGGCGGCCGCGGCGGGTTACGAGCAGTACTTC	CASRAAAAAGYEQYF
TRBJ2-7	few	TRBD2	TRBV18	TGTGCCAGCTCACCTCCGGGACTAGCGGGAGAGGGCGAGCAGTACTTC	CASSPPGLAGEGEQYF
TRBJ2-2	-	-	TRBV6-1	TGTGCCAGCAGTGCCCTCTCGGAGCCGGGCACCGGGGAGCTGTTTTTT	CASSALSEPGTGELFF
TRBJ1-2	-	-	TRBV28	TGTGCCAGCAGTTTACGACAGAGCTATGGCTACACCTTC	CASSLRQSYGYTF
TRBJ2-1	once	TRBD2	TRBV14	TGTGCCAGCAGCCAAGTATTCCTAGCGGGAGACTTTAGTGAGCAGTTCTTC	CASSQVFLAGDFSEQFF
TRBJ1-4	-	-	TRBV6-6	TGTGCCAGCAGTTTTCCGGGGGGGGGCTTTGAAAAACTGTTTTTT	CASSFPGGGFEKLFF
TRBJ2-2	-	-	TRBV6-5	TGTGCCAGCAGTTCGTCGTTGGGGGCCGGGGAGCTGTTTTTT	CASSSSLGAGELFF
TRBJ1-1	once	-	TRBV27	TGTGCCAGCAGTTTATACCAGGGGCGCACTGAAGCTTTCTTT	CASSLYQGRTEAFF
TRBJ1-2	-	-	TRBV5-1	TGCGCCAGCAGCCCCGGCGGGACGGGGAACTATGGCTACACCTTC	CASSPGGTGNYGYTF
TRBJ2-7	once	TRBD2	TRBV11-3	TGTGCCAGCAGCCCGGGACTAGCGGGAGCATACGAGCAGTACTTC	CASSPGLAGAYEQYF
TRBJ1-1	-	-	TRBV7-9	TGTGCCAGCAGCCCGATGAACACTGAAGCTTTCTTT	CASSPMNTEAFF
TRBJ2-7	-	-	TRBV7-2	TGTGCCAGCAGCTTAGCTCGTACGGGGGCCTTCTACGAGCAGTACTTC	CASSLARTGAFYEQYF
TRBJ2-7	-	TRBD1	TRBV18	TGTGCCAGCTCACTCGCCCGGGACAGCGCCTACGAGCAGTACTTC	CASSLARDSAYEQYF
TRBJ2-7	-	-	TRBV5-6	TGTGCCAGCAGCTTGACAGGGAGGTCCTACGAGCAGTACTTC	CASSLTGRSYEQYF
TRBJ1-5	-	TRBD1	TRBV7-9	TGTGCCAGCAGCTCCCGCGGGACAGGGGCTCAGCCCCAGCATTTT	CASSSRGTGAQPQHF